This passage covers 23 T cell receptor beta chains from one sample sequenced in a study of PD-1 blockade in classical Hodgkin lymphoma. Repertoires were generated with immunoSEQ multiplex PCR, while TCRdb's copy carries only in-frame clones and drops some. The sample includes over 60,000 clones, more than 80% of them seen just once. The time point was: cycle 4 day 1 (C4D1), after 5 to 7 weeks of nivolumab. The patients all showed relapse after autologous stem cell transplantation, while their brentuximab vedotin exposure varied. The source material was peripheral blood mononuclear cells (PBMCs), sampled before the fourth cycle of nivolumab. These receptors originate from a human donor with classical Hodgkin lymphoma.

This clone was seen only once. The chain couples TRBV7-9 to TRBJ1-1; D ambiguous. V lost 4 bases and J lost 1, with 13 bases in between. The germline V gene encodes CDR1 SEHNR and CDR2 FQNEAQ (reference sequence). The length of the CDR3 is 15 residues. CDR3: CASSSPPDRNTEAFF. The CDR3 bases are TGTGCCAGCAGCTCCCCCCCGGATAGGAACACTGAAGCTTTCTTT.

The genes are TRBV6-5 and TRBJ2-3; 9 bases agree with TRBD1. In germline, CDR1 is MNHEY, CDR2 SVGAGI. The CDR3 spans 15 residues. Trimming took 7 bases from V and 2 from J; bases not matched to a gene: 7. CDR3 bases: TGTGCCAGCACCGCGGGACAGGGCTACACAGATACGCAGTATTTT. Amino acids: CASTAGQGYTDTQYF.

V and J are TRBV7-9 and TRBJ2-7, with 9 bases matching TRBD1. This CDR3 region has 16 residues. J was trimmed by 3 bases and V by 4 bases; bases with no gene match: 10. Germline V gene lookup returns CDR1 SEHNR and CDR2 FQNEAQ (reference sequence). The CDR3 loop is CASSSTGQGLLYEQYF. CDR3 nucleotide sequence: TGTGCCAGCAGCTCCACGGGACAGGGACTTCTCTACGAGCAGTACTTC.

The J gene is TRBJ1-3, the V gene TRBV6-1; 9 positions match TRBD1. Germline V CDR1 and CDR2: MNHNS, SASEGT. The CDR3 contains 16 residues. V lost 1 base to trimming and J lost 4 bases; unmatched junction nucleotides: 5. The CDR3 coding sequence is TGTGCCAGCAGTGAAGTTGGGGGGACAGGGGGAAACACCATATATTTT. Protein sequence: CASSEVGGTGGNTIYF.

The V gene is TRBV27, the J gene TRBJ2-5; D ambiguous. Germline values: CDR1 MNHEY, CDR2 SMNVEV (reference sequence). V dropped 6 bases and J dropped 0 bases, with 8 bases sitting between them. The CDR3 length is 13 residues. CDR3 sequence reads: CASSPQNQETQYF. Written as DNA, the CDR3 is TGTGCCAGCAGCCCACAGAACCAAGAGACCCAGTACTTC.

The chain carries TRBV19 and TRBJ2-7; D is unresolved. CDR3 length: 14 residues. V lost 5 bases, J lost 7 bases, and 18 bases lay in between. Per germline, CDR1 LNHDA and CDR2 SQIVND (reference sequence). CDR3 bases: TGTGCCAGTAGTTCTGACTTGGCACTCGGGGAGCAGTACTTC. It codes for CASSSDLALGEQYF.

V gene TRBV15 combines with J gene TRBJ2-2, with D maybe TRBD2 (5 bases). This CDR3 is built from 16 residues. The V and J ends lost 0 bases and 7 bases respectively, with 15 bases between them. Germline V gene lookup returns CDR1 LNHNV and CDR2 YYDKDF (reference sequence). CDR3 in DNA: TGTGCCACCAGCAGAGAAGCGGCCGACCCGGGCGGGGAGCTGTTTTTT. Its translation is CATSREAADPGGELFF.

This chain connects TRBV30 to TRBJ2-1; TRBD2 agrees at 13 bases. Germline V gives CDR1 GTSNPN, CDR2 SVGIG (reference sequence). Losses at the gene ends were 5 bases for V and 4 bases for J; bases not matched to a gene: 2. The CDR3 has 14 residues. DNA for the CDR3: TGTGCCTGGGGGACTAGCGGGAATTACAATGAGCAGTTCTTC. This codes for CAWGTSGNYNEQFF. The whole variable domain, filled in from reference TRBV30 and TRBJ2-1, reads SQTIHQWPATLVQPVGSPLSLECTVEGTSNPNLYWYRQAAGRGLQLLFYSVGIGQISSEVPQNLSASRPQDRQFILSSKKLLLSDSGFYLCAWGTSGNYNEQFFGPGTRLTVL.

This clone has a handful of counts. V and J are TRBV7-9 and TRBJ2-1, with 10 bases matching TRBD2. CDR1 is SEHNR, CDR2 FQNEAQ, per germline (reference sequence). The CDR3 has 14 residues. J was trimmed by 7 bases and V by 5 bases; bases with no gene match: 5. The CDR3 is CASSDSGGANEQFF. In nucleotides, the CDR3 is TGTGCCAGCAGCGACAGCGGGGGGGCGAATGAGCAGTTCTTC.

V usage is TRBV11-2 and J usage is TRBJ2-7, with D hard to call. The V end was cut by 4 bases, the J end by 2 bases, with 9 bases between. CDR3 length equals 13 residues. From germline, CDR1 is SGHAT and CDR2 FQNNGV. The CDR3 DNA reads as TGTGCCAGCAGCTGGTCGGGCCCCTACGAGCAGTACTTC. This gives the protein CASSWSGPYEQYF.

J is TRBJ1-6 and V is TRBV20-1; D remains ambiguous. The germline gives CDR1 DFQATT, CDR2 SNEGSKA (reference sequence). Trimming left V 6 bases short and J 14 bases short, with 14 bases between. CDR3 length equals 11 residues. The CDR3: CSAKSGIALHF. CDR3 in DNA: TGCAGTGCGAAGTCTGGAATTGCCCTCCACTTT.

The chain links TRBV7-2 to TRBJ1-5; D uncertain. Germline-derived CDR1 and CDR2 are SGHTA and FQGNSA. The CDR3 length is 13 residues. V was trimmed by 1 base and J by 9 bases, leaving 10 bases between them. The CDR3 nucleotides read TGTGCCAGCAGCTTAGTGGCCAACGGGCCCCAGCATTTT. It is translated as CASSLVANGPQHF.

The chain is built from TRBV6-1 and TRBJ2-7; D is tentatively TRBD1 or TRBD2 (6 bases each). Deletions cut 6 bases from V and 2 bases from J, with 17 bases between. Germline V CDR1 and CDR2: MNHNS, SASEGT. This CDR3 has 15 residues. As DNA, the CDR3 is TGTGCCAGCAGCACAATCGGGGGCGTAACCTACGAGCAGTACTTC. Amino acid sequence: CASSTIGGVTYEQYF.

This chain connects TRBV4-1 to TRBJ2-5; TRBD1 or TRBD2 may be the D gene (5 bases each). CDR1 is MGHRA and CDR2 is YSYEKL in the germline V gene. The CDR3 is 14 residues long. Trimming left V 1 base short and J 5 bases short, with 11 bases between. CDR3 sequence reads: CASSQVLGDETQYF. The CDR3 coding sequence is TGCGCCAGCAGCCAAGTTTTGGGGGATGAGACCCAGTACTTC.

This clone turned up a few times. V gene TRBV7-8 combines with J gene TRBJ1-4; no firm D call. CDR3 length: 12 residues. Germline values: CDR1 SGHVS, CDR2 FQNEAQ. Trimming removed 2 bases at V and 6 bases at J, with 4 bases between. The CDR3 region is CASSLIHEKLFF. Here the CDR3 DNA reads TGTGCCAGCAGCTTAATTCATGAAAAACTGTTTTTT.

CDR3 nucleotide sequence: TGTGCCAGAAGCTTGGAGCGGACAGACCTGAACACCGGGGAGCTGTTTTTT. It yields the protein CARSLERTDLNTGELFF. V and J are TRBV5-3 and TRBJ2-2, with a tentative D call TRBD1 (6 bases). TRBV5-3 is marked as an open reading frame, function uncertain. The CDR3 extends over 17 amino acids. Trimming pared 0 bases from V and 1 base from J, leaving 13 bases between.

The chain recombines TRBV7-2 with TRBJ2-3, with D uncertain. Looked up from germline, CDR1 is SGHTA and CDR2 is FQGNSA. The CDR3 spans 16 residues. V lost 5 bases, J lost 1 base, and 16 bases lay in between. This CDR3 is CASSPVWGQGTDTQYF. The CDR3, as DNA: TGTGCCAGCAGCCCCGTCTGGGGTCAGGGCACAGATACGCAGTATTTT.

V usage is TRBV7-9 and J usage is TRBJ2-5; TRBD2 matches at 15 bases. The CDR3 sequence is 15 residues long. Germline assignment: CDR1 SEHNR and CDR2 FQNEAQ (reference sequence). V lost 4 bases and J lost 7; bases outside the gene matches: 4. The CDR3 coding sequence is TGTGCCAGCAGCTCGGGACTAGCGGGAGGCGGGACCCAGTACTTC. Encoded protein: CASSSGLAGGGTQYF.

The chain is built from TRBV27 and TRBJ2-2; TRBD2 is a possible D gene (5 bases). The V end was cut by 8 bases, the J end by 0 bases, with 13 bases between. Germline V gene data show CDR1 as MNHEY and CDR2 as SMNVEV (reference sequence). This CDR3 comprises 15 residues. CDR3 in amino acids: CASARASTNTGELFF. The DNA of the CDR3 is TGTGCCAGCGCCCGGGCTAGCACGAACACCGGGGAGCTGTTTTTT.

The V and J genes are TRBV6-4 and TRBJ2-3; D remains unclear. With 4 bases removed from V and 2 bases from J, the gap between germline ends came to 7 bases. The length of the CDR3 is 13 residues. Per germline, CDR1 MRHNA and CDR2 SNTAGT. The CDR3 spells CASSVGVTDTQYF. CDR3 bases: TGTGCCAGCAGTGTCGGCGTCACAGATACGCAGTATTTT.

The genes are TRBV6-6 and TRBJ2-2; 8 nucleotides agree with TRBD1. The CDR3 is made up of 15 amino acids. In germline, CDR1 is MNHNY, CDR2 SVGAGI (reference sequence). V was pared by 6 bases and J by 6 bases, with 9 bases of the junction left unmatched. Here the CDR3 reads CASSRPRQGPGELFF. As DNA, the CDR3 is TGTGCCAGCAGCCGCCCCCGACAGGGGCCCGGGGAGCTGTTTTTT.

The chain recombines TRBV11-2 with TRBJ1-1; 10 positions match TRBD1. The CDR3 contains 15 residues. Trimming took 1 base from V and 11 from J; bases not matched to a gene: 10. Germline assignment: CDR1 SGHAT and CDR2 FQNNGV. This CDR3 is CASSLVGTGALWAFF. DNA for the CDR3: TGTGCCAGCAGCTTAGTAGGGACAGGGGCCCTGTGGGCTTTCTTT.

The chain links TRBV6-1 to TRBJ1-2, with 8 bases identical to TRBD1. CDR1 is MNHNS, CDR2 SASEGT, per germline. The CDR3 is 14 amino acids. J lost 0 bases, V lost 8 bases, and 5 bases had no gene match. The CDR3 coding sequence is TGTGCCAGCGAAGACAGGGGAGCTAACTATGGCTACACCTTC. This encodes CASEDRGANYGYTF.